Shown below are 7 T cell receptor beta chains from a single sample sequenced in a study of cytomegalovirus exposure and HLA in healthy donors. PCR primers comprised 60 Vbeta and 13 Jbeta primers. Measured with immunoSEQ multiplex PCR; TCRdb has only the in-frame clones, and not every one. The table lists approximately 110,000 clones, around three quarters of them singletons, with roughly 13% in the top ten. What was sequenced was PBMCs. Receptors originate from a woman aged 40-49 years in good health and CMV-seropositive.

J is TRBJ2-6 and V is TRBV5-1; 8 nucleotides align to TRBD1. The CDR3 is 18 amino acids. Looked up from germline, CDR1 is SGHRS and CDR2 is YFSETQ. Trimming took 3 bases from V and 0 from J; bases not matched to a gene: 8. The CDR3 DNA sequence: TGCGCCAGCAGCTCAGGTGTGGACAGGGACTCTGGGGCCAACGTCCTGACTTTC. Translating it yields CASSSGVDRDSGANVLTF.

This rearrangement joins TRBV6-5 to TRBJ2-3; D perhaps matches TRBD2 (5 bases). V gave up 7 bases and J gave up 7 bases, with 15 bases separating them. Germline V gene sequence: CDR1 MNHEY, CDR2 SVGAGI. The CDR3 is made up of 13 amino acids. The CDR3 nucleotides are TGTGCCAGCACCCCGACCGGGGAACATACGCAGTATTTT. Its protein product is CASTPTGEHTQYF.

The CDR3 here is CASNRQVIPYEQYF. For the CDR3, the DNA is TGTGCCAGCAATCGACAGGTTATCCCCTACGAGCAGTACTTC. The J gene is TRBJ2-7, the V gene TRBV2; D is possibly TRBD1 (6 bases). V gave up 7 bases and J gave up 2 bases, with 15 bases separating them. Germline lookup yields CDR1 SNHLY and CDR2 FYNNEI. There are 14 residues in the CDR3.

CDR3 in amino acids: CASTPHREGQPQHF. CDR3 nucleotide sequence: TGTGCCAGCACGCCTCACAGGGAGGGTCAGCCCCAGCATTTT. The V call is TRBV6-6, the J call TRBJ1-5, with D tentatively TRBD1 (6 bases). The length of the CDR3 is 14 residues. V was cut by 7 bases and J by 6 bases, with 16 bases left in between. Per germline, CDR1 MNHNY and CDR2 SVGAGI (reference sequence).

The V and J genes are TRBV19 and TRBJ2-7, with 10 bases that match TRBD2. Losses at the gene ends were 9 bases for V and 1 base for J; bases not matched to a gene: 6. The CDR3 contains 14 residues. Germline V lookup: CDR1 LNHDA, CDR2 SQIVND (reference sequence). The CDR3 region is CASGPGLASYEQYF. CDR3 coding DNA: TGTGCCAGCGGCCCGGGACTAGCGTCCTACGAGCAGTACTTC.

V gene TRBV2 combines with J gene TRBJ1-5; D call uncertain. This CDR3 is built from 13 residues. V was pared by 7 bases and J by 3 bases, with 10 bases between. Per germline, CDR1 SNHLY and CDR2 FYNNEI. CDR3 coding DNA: TGTGCCAGCACGAGAGCAAACAATCAGCCCCAGCATTTT. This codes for CASTRANNQPQHF.

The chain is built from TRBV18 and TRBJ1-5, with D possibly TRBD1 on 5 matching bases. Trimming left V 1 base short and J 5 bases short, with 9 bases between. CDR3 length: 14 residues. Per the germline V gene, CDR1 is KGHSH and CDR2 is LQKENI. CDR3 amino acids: CASSPQGLDQPQHF. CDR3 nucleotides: TGTGCCAGCTCACCACAGGGGCTGGATCAGCCCCAGCATTTT.